The clone carrying this T cell receptor beta chain appeared many times. Its specificity is not known. This entry is derived from a study of T cell repertoires in cytomegalovirus infection. Study summary: Both CMV infection and a matching HLA type were indicated by public TCR beta signatures. Study-level findings and limits: Across the ex vivo response, the dominant clonotypes were HLA-C-restricted CMV-specific TCR beta clonotypes. Cumulated frequencies of public TCR beta families served to identify carriers of CMV plus the relevant HLA.

Germline CDR1 reads SGHDT; CDR2 reads YYEEEE. This CDR3 contains 15 residues. Trimming removed 2 bases at V and 5 bases at J, with 14 bases between. TCRdb re-called the reads through MiXCR, storing one row per CDR3 protein. This repertoire shows 60,000 to 75,000 distinct CDR3 sequences, 3% to 4% found once; its top ten account for around 22%. The sequenced sample consisted of PBMCs. This sequence originates from a human donor in good health (CMV status not recorded). Some clones in this sample may be carry-over from other donors' samples. V and J are TRBV5-6 and TRBJ2-1; D not certain. CDR3 residues: CASSFGQVANNEQFF. In nucleotides, the CDR3 is TGTGCCAGCAGCTTTGGGCAGGTCGCAAACAATGAGCAGTTCTTC.